This T cell receptor (beta chain) was profiled in a study of blood T cell repertoires in COVID-19. The overall study: Samples representing acute and convalescent COVID-19 were sourced from the United States, Italy and Spain. PBMCs, B-cell-depleted T cells, or T cells provided the cDNA or gDNA that made up the material.

In the original processing: Cell counts per sample came from amplifying reference gene primers. Sequencing used immunoSEQ multiplex PCR; TCRdb keeps in-frame clones, though not all of them. That table is the source of V, J and clone size, and D and trimming were worked out from the DNA. The sample shows about 100,000 clones, roughly 90% of them seen only once. The CDR3 is 16 amino acids. CDR1 SGHRS and CDR2 YFSETQ come from the germline V gene. Between the trimmed V and J ends, which lost 4 bases and 4 bases, there was a span of 17 bases. The clonotype was recovered from a man aged 40-50 years with active or convalescent COVID-19. The sample taken for sequencing was peripheral blood. The chain carries TRBV5-1 and TRBJ1-4; D is possibly TRBD1 (6 bases). The CDR3 DNA sequence: TGCGCCAGCAGCCTGGGAGGACAGACGTTTAATGAAAAACTGTTTTTT. It is translated as CASSLGGQTFNEKLFF.